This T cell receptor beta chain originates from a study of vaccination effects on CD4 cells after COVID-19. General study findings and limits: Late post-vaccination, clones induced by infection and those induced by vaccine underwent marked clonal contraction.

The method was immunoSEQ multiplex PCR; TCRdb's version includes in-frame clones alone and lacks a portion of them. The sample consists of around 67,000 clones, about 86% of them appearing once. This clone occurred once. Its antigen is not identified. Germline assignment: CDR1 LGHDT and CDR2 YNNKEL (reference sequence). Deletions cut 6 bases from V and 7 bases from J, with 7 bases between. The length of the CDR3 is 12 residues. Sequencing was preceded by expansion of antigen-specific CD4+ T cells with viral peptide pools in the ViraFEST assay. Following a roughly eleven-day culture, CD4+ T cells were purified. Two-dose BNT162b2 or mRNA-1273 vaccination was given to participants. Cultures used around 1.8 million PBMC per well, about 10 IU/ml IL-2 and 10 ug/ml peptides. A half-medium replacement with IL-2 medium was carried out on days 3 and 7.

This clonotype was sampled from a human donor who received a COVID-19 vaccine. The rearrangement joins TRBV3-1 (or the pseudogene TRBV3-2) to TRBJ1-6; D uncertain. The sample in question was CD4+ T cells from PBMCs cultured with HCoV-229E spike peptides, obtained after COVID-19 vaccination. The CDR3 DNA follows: TGTGCCAGCAGGGCAGCCAATTCACCCCTCCACTTT. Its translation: CASRAANSPLHF.